This T cell receptor (beta chain) was recovered during a study of blood T cell repertoires in COVID-19. V gave up 6 bases and J gave up 3 bases, with 9 bases separating them. The germline V gene encodes CDR1 MNHEY and CDR2 SVGAGI. The length of the CDR3 is 13 residues. Only a few counts were recorded for this clone. Profiling relied on immunoSEQ multiplex PCR, and the TCRdb table lists in-frame clones only, not all of them. The sample shows tens of thousands of clones, 65% to 90% of them seen only once. The gene calls are TRBV6-5 and TRBJ1-5; the D is unclear. The sequenced sample was peripheral blood. The receptor comes from an older man with acute or convalescent COVID-19. DNA of the CDR3: TGTGCCAGCAGCCGAGGGATCAATCAGCCCCAGCATTTT. This gives the protein CASSRGINQPQHF.